Presented here are 16 T cell receptor beta chains from one specimen sequenced in a study of OX40 agonist ivuxolimab in advanced cancers. Assay: immunoSEQ multiplex PCR; the TCRdb copy retains only in-frame clones and omits some. This sample yields 20,000 or so clones, of which 84% are seen a single time; 30% belongs to the top ten. Sequencing was performed on CD4+ or CD8+ T cells sorted from blood, taken in a trial of the OX40 agonist ivuxolimab. These receptors all come from an adult with an advanced solid tumor such as melanoma, head and neck, liver or kidney cancer.

This chain connects TRBV19 to TRBJ2-2; perhaps TRBD1 as D (6 bases). Trimming took off 5 bases at V and 4 bases at J, with 14 bases between the two ends. CDR3 size: 15 residues. Germline lookup yields CDR1 LNHDA and CDR2 SQIVND (reference sequence). CDR3 residues: CASSALGDTTGELFF. The CDR3, as DNA: TGTGCCAGTAGTGCGCTCGGGGACACCACCGGGGAGCTGTTTTTT.

The chain joins TRBV9 to TRBJ2-1; 7 bases are a match to TRBD2. The germline V gene has CDR1 SGDLS and CDR2 YYNGEE. This CDR3 is 15 amino acids long. V gave up 4 bases and J gave up 0 bases; unmatched junction bases: 4. The DNA for the CDR3 is TGTGCCAGCAGCCGTAGCGGGCCCTCCTACAATGAGCAGTTCTTC. Amino acid sequence: CASSRSGPSYNEQFF. Full variable domain (missing parts from reference TRBV9 and TRBJ2-1): DSGVTQTPKHLITATGQRVTLRCSPRSGDLSVYWYQQSLDQGLQFLIQYYNGEERAKGNILERFSAQQFPDLHSELNLSSLELGDSALYFCASSRSGPSYNEQFFGPGTRLTVL.

The chain links TRBV11-2 to TRBJ2-3; D not resolved. The CDR3 has 15 residues. Germline-derived CDR1 and CDR2 are SGHAT and FQNNGV. V was pared by 1 base and J by 0 bases, with 8 bases between. CDR3: CASSLVRLSTDTQYF. The DNA of the CDR3 is TGTGCCAGCAGCTTAGTGAGGTTGAGCACAGATACGCAGTATTTT. The whole variable domain, remainder taken from reference TRBV11-2 and TRBJ2-3, is EAGVAQSPRYKIIEKRQSVAFWCNPISGHATLYWYQQILGQGPKLLIQFQNNGVVDDSQLPKDRFSAERLKGVDSTLKIQPAKLEDSAVYLCASSLVRLSTDTQYFGPGTRLTVL.

The genes are TRBV6-5 and TRBJ2-2; D not certain. CDR1 is MNHEY and CDR2 is SVGAGI in the germline V gene. The V gene lost 2 bases and the J gene lost 6 bases, with 7 bases spanning the gap. The CDR3 is 13 amino acids. In nucleotides, the CDR3 is TGTGCCAGCAGTTACAGGAGTCCCGGGGAGCTGTTTTTT. Translated: CASSYRSPGELFF.

The chain carries TRBV7-3 and TRBJ2-3; 8 nucleotides match TRBD2. Losses at the gene ends were 3 bases for V and 4 bases for J; bases not matched to a gene: 6. The CDR3 spans 15 residues. CDR1 SGHTA and CDR2 FQGTGA come from the germline V gene. The CDR3 protein is CASSFTGGPADTQYF. The CDR3 DNA sequence: TGTGCCAGCAGCTTTACGGGAGGGCCGGCAGATACGCAGTATTTT.

This clone was recorded once. The J gene is TRBJ1-5, the V gene TRBV15; TRBD1 might be the D (5 bases). The CDR3 runs 16 residues. The ends were cut back, 3 bases at V and 5 bases at J, with 17 bases in the middle. Germline-derived CDR1 and CDR2 are LNHNV and YYDKDF (reference sequence). Written as DNA, the CDR3 is TGTGCCACCAGCAGGGCCGTCGGGGGTCGGTATCAGCCCCAGCATTTT. It codes for CATSRAVGGRYQPQHF.

The chain uses TRBV6-1 and TRBJ2-7; tentatively, D is TRBD1 (6 bases). Germline values: CDR1 MNHNS, CDR2 SASEGT. The germline V and J ends were trimmed by 4 bases and 7 bases, with 14 bases remaining between them. CDR3 length: 13 amino acids. CDR3 loop: CASSAWTEGEQYF. CDR3 nucleotide sequence: TGTGCCAGCAGTGCCTGGACAGAGGGAGAGCAGTACTTC.

The chain links TRBV19 to TRBJ2-3; D may be TRBD1 or TRBD2 (5 bases each). The CDR3 is 12 residues long. The ends were cut back, 5 bases at V and 9 bases at J, with 12 bases in the middle. Germline lookup yields CDR1 LNHDA and CDR2 SQIVND (reference sequence). The CDR3 region is CASSEGQGTQYF. CDR3 nucleotide sequence: TGTGCCAGTAGTGAGGGGCAGGGAACGCAGTATTTT.

The CDR3: CASSLTDPRGNQPQHF. The CDR3 DNA sequence: TGTGCCAGCAGCTTAACTGACCCCCGGGGGAATCAGCCCCAGCATTTT. The chain joins TRBV7-3 to TRBJ1-5; maybe TRBD1 (5 bases). CDR1 and CDR2 (germline): SGHTA, FQGTGA. The CDR3 extends over 16 amino acids. V lost 0 bases and J 4 bases, leaving 13 bases between the germline ends.

The rearrangement joins TRBV6-5 to TRBJ2-7; TRBD1 matches at 7 bases. Germline V gene data show CDR1 as MNHEY and CDR2 as SVGAGI. The CDR3 consists of 16 residues. V shed 4 bases and J 1 base; nucleotides not matched to a gene: 10. The CDR3 DNA reads as TGTGCCAGCAGTTTAGGGACAGCCCGGGGTTCCTACGAGCAGTACTTC. It yields the protein CASSLGTARGSYEQYF.

The V call is TRBV27, the J call TRBJ2-3; D tentatively fits TRBD1 or TRBD2 (6 bases each). Trimming cost V 2 bases and J 0 bases, with 12 bases left between them. This CDR3 is built from 16 residues. Germline CDR1 and CDR2: MNHEY and SMNVEV (reference sequence). For the CDR3, the DNA is TGTGCCAGCAGTTTAAGGGGGGCTAGTAGCACAGATACGCAGTATTTT. Its translation is CASSLRGASSTDTQYF.

The rearrangement uses TRBV6-5 and TRBJ2-1; maybe TRBD1 (6 bases). The CDR3 has 15 residues. Germline CDR1 reads MNHEY; CDR2 reads SVGAGI. V was clipped by 6 bases and J by 3 bases, with 15 bases between them. CDR3 in DNA: TGTGCCAGCAGCCTCGAGACAGGTAACTACAATGAGCAGTTCTTC. Encoded protein: CASSLETGNYNEQFF.

This clone was seen just once. The genes are TRBV10-2 and TRBJ1-2, with D perhaps TRBD1 (6 bases). V lost 8 bases and J lost 5, with 21 bases in between. This CDR3 has 15 amino acids. Germline V CDR1 and CDR2: WSHSY, SAAADI. CDR3 bases: TGCGCCAGCTCTGAGGGACACCGAGGACGATATGGCTACACCTTC. As protein: CASSEGHRGRYGYTF.

This sequence joins TRBV7-2 and TRBJ1-4; 11 nucleotides match TRBD1. The germline V gene has CDR1 SGHTA and CDR2 FQGNSA. This CDR3 contains 18 residues. The V gene end was trimmed by 1 base and the J gene end by 0 bases; junction bases not matched to a gene: 4. CDR3 region: CASSLVRTGGSTNEKLFF. DNA of the CDR3: TGTGCCAGCAGCTTAGTCCGGACAGGGGGCTCAACTAATGAAAAACTGTTTTTT.

The chain is built from TRBV5-5 and TRBJ2-6; D is undetermined. V was cut by 5 bases and J by 2 bases, with 14 bases left in between. The germline gives CDR1 SGHKS, CDR2 YYEKEE (reference sequence). The CDR3 has 16 amino acids. The CDR3 reads CASSPAYHAGANVLTF. The CDR3 bases are TGTGCCAGCAGTCCTGCCTACCACGCTGGGGCCAACGTCCTGACTTTC.

The CDR3 DNA follows: TGTGCCAGCAGCTTATGGGAGCGTACGGAGACCCAGTACTTC. It translates to CASSLWERTETQYF. This sequence joins TRBV7-3 and TRBJ2-5, with a weak D call TRBD2 (5 bases). CDR1 is SGHTA and CDR2 is FQGTGA in the germline V gene. Trimming stripped 2 bases from V and 5 bases from J, with 12 bases between. The CDR3 loop spans 14 amino acids. The whole variable domain, remainder taken from reference TRBV7-3 and TRBJ2-5, is GAGVSQTPSNKVTEKGKYVELRCDPISGHTALYWYRQSLGQGPEFLIYFQGTGAADDSGLPNDRFFAVRPEGSVSTLKIQRTERGDSAVYLCASSLWERTETQYFGPGTRLLVL.